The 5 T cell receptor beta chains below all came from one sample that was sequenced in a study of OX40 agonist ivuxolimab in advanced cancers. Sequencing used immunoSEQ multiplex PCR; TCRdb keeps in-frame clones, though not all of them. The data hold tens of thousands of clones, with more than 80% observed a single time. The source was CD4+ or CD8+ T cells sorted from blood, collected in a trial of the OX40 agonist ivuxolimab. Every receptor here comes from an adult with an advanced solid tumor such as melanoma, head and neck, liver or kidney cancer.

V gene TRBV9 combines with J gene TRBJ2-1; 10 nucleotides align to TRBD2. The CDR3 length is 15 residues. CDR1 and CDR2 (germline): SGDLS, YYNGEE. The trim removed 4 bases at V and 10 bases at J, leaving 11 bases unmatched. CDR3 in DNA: TGTGCCAGCAGCCCCGATGGACTAGCGGACAGGGAGCAGTTCTTC. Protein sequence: CASSPDGLADREQFF.

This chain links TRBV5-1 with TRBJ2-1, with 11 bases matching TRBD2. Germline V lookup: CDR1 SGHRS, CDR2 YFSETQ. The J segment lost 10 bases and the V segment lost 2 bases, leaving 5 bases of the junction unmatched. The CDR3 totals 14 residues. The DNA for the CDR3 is TGCGCCAGCAGCTTTAGCGGGGGGGCCCGGGAGCAGTTCTTC. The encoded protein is CASSFSGGAREQFF.

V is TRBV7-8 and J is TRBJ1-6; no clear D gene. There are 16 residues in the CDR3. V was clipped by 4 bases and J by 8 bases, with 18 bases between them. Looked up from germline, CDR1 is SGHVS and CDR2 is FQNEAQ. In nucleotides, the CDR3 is TGTGCCAGCAGCTCCAAACTCCAGATCGGGGATTCACCCCTCCACTTT. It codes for CASSSKLQIGDSPLHF.

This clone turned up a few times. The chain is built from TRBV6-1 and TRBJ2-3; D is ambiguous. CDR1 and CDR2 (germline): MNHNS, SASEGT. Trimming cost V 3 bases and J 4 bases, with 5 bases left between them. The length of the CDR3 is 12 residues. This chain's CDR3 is CASSEGSDTQYF. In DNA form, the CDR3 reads TGTGCCAGCAGTGAGGGGTCAGATACGCAGTATTTT.

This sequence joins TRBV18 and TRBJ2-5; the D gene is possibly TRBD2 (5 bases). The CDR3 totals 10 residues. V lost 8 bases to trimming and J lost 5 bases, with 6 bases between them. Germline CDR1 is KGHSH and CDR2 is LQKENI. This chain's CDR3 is CASGGETQYF. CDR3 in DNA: TGTGCCAGCGGCGGGGAGACCCAGTACTTC.